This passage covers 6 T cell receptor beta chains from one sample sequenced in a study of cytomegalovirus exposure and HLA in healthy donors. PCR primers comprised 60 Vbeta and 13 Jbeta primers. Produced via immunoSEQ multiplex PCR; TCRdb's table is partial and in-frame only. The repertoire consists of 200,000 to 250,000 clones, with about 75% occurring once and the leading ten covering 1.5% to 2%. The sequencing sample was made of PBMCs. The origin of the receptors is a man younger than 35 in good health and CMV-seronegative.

Here the CDR3 reads CASLTGAVMNTEAFF. Here the CDR3 DNA reads TGTGCCAGCCTGACAGGGGCGGTTATGAACACTGAAGCTTTCTTT. This chain connects TRBV18 to TRBJ1-1; 8 bases are a match to TRBD1. V lost 8 bases, J lost 0 bases, and 8 bases stayed unmatched. CDR1 and CDR2 (germline): KGHSH, LQKENI. This CDR3 comprises 15 residues.

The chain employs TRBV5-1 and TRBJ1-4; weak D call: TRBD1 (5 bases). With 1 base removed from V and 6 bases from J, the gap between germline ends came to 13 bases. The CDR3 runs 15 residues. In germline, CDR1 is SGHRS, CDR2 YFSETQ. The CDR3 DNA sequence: TGCGCCAGCAGCTTGTCAAGGGGCATCTATGAAAAACTGTTTTTT. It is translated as CASSLSRGIYEKLFF.

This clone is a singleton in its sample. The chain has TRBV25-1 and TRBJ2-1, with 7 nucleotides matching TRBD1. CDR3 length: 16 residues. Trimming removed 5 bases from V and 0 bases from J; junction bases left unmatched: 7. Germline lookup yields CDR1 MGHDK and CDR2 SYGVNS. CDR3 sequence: CASSRGGPSSYNEQFF. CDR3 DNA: TGTGCCAGCAGTCGAGGGGGCCCGAGCTCCTACAATGAGCAGTTCTTC. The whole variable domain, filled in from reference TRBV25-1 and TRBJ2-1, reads EADIYQTPRYLVIGTGKKITLECSQTMGHDKMYWYQQDPGMELHLIHYSYGVNSTEKGDLSSESTVSRIRTEHFPLTLESARPSHTSQYLCASSRGGPSSYNEQFFGPGTRLTVL.

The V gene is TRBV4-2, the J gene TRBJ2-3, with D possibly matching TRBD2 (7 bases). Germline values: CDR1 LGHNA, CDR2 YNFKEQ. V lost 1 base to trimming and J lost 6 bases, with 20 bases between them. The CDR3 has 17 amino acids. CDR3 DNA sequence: TGTGCCAGCAGCCAAGCCCTTGTGGGGGGGCTTGTGGATACGCAGTATTTT. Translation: CASSQALVGGLVDTQYF.

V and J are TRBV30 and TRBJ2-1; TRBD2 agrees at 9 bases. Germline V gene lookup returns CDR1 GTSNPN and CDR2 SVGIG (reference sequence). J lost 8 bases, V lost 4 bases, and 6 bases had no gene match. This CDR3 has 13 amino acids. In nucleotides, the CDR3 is TGTGCCTGGACTAGCGGGAATGTCGATGAGCAGTTCTTC. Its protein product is CAWTSGNVDEQFF.

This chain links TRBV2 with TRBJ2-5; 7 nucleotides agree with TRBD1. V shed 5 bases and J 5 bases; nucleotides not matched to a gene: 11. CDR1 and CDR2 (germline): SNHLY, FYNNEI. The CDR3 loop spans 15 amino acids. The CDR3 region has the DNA TGTGCCAGCAGTAACTCCCTAGGGGGCCCGGAGACCCAGTACTTC. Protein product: CASSNSLGGPETQYF.